This T cell receptor (beta chain) derives from a study of blood T cell repertoires in COVID-19. Study details: Italy, Spain and the United States were the sources of the convalescent and acute COVID-19 samples.

Patients from Seattle were sampled longitudinally, starting during active infection. Sequencing used immunoSEQ multiplex PCR; TCRdb keeps in-frame clones, though not all of them. Among about 220,000 clones, about 85% were seen once, and the ten largest hold 10%. There are 17 residues in the CDR3. The V end lost 5 bases, the J end lost 0 bases, and 20 bases lay between the germline ends. In germline, CDR1 is MNHEY, CDR2 SMNVEV (reference sequence). This receptor was identified in a woman aged 45-65 years with COVID-19, enrolled during active disease. Sequencing was done on a sample of peripheral blood. The chain combines TRBV27 with TRBJ2-7; weak D call: TRBD1 (5 bases). The CDR3 protein is CASSPRGFGALSYEQYF. In DNA, the CDR3 is TGTGCCAGCAGTCCCCGAGGATTTGGGGCCCTCTCCTACGAGCAGTACTTC.